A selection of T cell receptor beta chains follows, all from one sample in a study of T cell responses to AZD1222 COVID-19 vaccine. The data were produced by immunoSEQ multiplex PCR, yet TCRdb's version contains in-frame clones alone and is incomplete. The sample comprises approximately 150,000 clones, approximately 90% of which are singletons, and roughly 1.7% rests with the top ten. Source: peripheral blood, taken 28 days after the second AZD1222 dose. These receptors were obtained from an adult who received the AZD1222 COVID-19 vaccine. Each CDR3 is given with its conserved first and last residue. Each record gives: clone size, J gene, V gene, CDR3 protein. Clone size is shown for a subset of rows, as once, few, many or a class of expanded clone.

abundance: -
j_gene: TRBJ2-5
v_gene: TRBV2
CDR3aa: CASSGTSGKETQYF

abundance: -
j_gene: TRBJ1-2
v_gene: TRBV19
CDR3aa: CASSMAGLHGYTF

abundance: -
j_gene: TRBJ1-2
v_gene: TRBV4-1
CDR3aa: CASSQDQFRTNGYTF

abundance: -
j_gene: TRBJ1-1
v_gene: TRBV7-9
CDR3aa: CASSLEDWISEAFF

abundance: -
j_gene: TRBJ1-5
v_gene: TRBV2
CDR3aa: CASSDGGPDRQPQHF

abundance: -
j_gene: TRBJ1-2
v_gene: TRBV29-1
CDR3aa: CSVESGANYGYTF

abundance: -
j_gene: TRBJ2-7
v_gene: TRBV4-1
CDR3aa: CASSQDSGVANYEQYF

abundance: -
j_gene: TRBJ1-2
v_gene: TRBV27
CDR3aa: CASSLTAGNYGYTF

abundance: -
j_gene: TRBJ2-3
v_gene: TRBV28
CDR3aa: CASSLRGVTDTQYF

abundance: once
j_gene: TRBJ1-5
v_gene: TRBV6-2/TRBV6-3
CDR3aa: CASSYPNSGHSNQPQHF

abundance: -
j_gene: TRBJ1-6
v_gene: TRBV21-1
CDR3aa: CASSDRVNSPLHF

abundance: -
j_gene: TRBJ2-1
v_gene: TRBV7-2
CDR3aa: CASSSIPGRGNEQFF

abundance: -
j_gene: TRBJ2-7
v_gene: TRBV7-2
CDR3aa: CASSLRGAGGTYEQYF

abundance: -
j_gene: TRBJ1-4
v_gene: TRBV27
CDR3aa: CASSLWPGEKLFF

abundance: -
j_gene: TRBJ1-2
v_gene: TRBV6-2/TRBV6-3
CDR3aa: CASSVNRIPYGYTF

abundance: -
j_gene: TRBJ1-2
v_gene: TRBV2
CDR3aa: CASSDGQPFYGYTF

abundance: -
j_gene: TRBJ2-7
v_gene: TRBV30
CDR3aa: CAWRPGQGSHEQYF

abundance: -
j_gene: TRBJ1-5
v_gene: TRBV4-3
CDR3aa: CASSQDFGGRQPQHF

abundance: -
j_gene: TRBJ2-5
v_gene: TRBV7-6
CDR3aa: CASSLVRGGETQYF

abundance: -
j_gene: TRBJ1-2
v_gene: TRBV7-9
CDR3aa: CANEGRDTFSGYTF

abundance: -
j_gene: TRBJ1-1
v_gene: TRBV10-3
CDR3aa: CAIGKGIAEAFF

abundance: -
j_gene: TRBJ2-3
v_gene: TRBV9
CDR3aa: CASSGLGRTSFQAGGITDTQYF

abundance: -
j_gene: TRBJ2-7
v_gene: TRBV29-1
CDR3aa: CSVIGNSYEQYF

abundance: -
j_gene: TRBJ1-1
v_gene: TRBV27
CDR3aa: CASSLSAGRTEAFF

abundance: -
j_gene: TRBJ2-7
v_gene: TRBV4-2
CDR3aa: CASSHSGATTYEQYF

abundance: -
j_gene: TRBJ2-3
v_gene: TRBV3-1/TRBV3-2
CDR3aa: CASSQDRWAGGGHTDTQYF

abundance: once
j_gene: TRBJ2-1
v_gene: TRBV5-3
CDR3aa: CARSVASRRDEQFF

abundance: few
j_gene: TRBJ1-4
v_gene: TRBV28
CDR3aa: CASSRYAPGDEKLFF

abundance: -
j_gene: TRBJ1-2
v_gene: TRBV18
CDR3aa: CASSPLGGGYTF

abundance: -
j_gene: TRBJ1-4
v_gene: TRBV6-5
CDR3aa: CASSTPGQGYEKLFF

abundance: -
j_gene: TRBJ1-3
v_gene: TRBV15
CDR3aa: CATSRPGVSGNTIYF

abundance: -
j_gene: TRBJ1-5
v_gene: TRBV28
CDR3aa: CASSSIYSNQPQHF

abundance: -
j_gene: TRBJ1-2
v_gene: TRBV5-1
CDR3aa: CASRENGLVGGYTF

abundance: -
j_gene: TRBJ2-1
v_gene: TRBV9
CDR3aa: CASSPAQGNRRGYNEQFF

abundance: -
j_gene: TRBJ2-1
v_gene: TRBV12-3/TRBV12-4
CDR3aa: CASRLGEYNEQFF

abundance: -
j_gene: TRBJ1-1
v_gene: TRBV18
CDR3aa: CASSPSGGANTEAFF

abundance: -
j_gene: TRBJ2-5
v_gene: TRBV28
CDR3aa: CASSWGKREAIQETQYF

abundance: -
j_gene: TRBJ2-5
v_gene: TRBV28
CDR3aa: CASSLGLAGGETQYF

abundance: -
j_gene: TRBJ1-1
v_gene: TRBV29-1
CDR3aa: CSVDSNTEAFF

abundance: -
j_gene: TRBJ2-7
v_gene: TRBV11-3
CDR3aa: CASSLAASGSREQYF